This T cell receptor (beta chain) emerged from a study of regulatory T cells in long-lasting Graves disease (dated by TCRdb to the early 2020s). Some background on the complete study: In the newly diagnosed Graves' disease group, patients had been taking antithyroid drugs for less than 3 months. The study was registered as a clinical trial and conducted in China. Persistent Graves' disease patients were compared with newly diagnosed Graves' disease patients by peripheral blood TCR sequencing and RNA sequencing. TCR sequencing covered some 13 persistent and about 20 newly diagnosed Graves' disease patients, around 35 samples in total.

This clonotype was detected many times. Its antigen remains undetermined. No clone much larger than this one lies a single base away; base qualities are absent. Broad study findings and their caveats: Compared with newly diagnosed patients, patients with persistent Graves' disease had lower TCR Shannon entropy and fewer highly expanded clones, which suggests clonal expansion. The small sample size was acknowledged by the authors as a limitation that may reduce accuracy. Persistent patients shared more public clonotypes among themselves (2,741) than newly diagnosed patients did (approximately 970). TRBV28, TRBJ1-2 and TRBJ2-5 were preferentially used in persistent disease, while TRBV20-1 and TRBJ2-1 were favored in newly diagnosed disease. Sequencing and analysis were limited to the TCR beta chain. Because the primary lesion, thyroid tissue, could not be accessed, the study looked at peripheral blood alone.

Libraries came from multiplex PCR. Sequencing took place on an Illumina HiSeq 4000. iRepertoire HTBI primers and Arm-PCR amplification of CDR3 regions were used to construct TCR beta libraries. PCR products were gel purified before sequencing. The paper's processing steps were these. Across samples, 55 to 80 TRBV and 13 to 15 TRBJ segments were identified and used for gene usage analysis of CDR3 amino acid clonotypes. COPE and FqMerger were used to merge filtered high-quality paired reads into contigs. BLAST was used to align contigs to the IMGT TRBV, TRBD and TRBJ reference genes, and CDR3 was defined following IMGT. Highly expanded clones were defined as clonotypes with a frequency above 0.1%. Repertoire diversity was measured by Shannon entropy, and V-J evenness by the Gini coefficient. A clonotype was considered public if more than one individual shared it. In TCRdb, the public reads were trimmed at Q25 with fastp and aligned with MiXCR, with productive beta chains retained. Identical CDR3 proteins give one entry, which carries the most common genes and DNA. What appears here as the V and J calls and clone size reflects TCRdb's work, not the paper's. The sample records fewer than 400,000 distinct CDR3 sequences, approximately 20% of which are singletons. Roughly 40% of the sample is in the top ten clones.

Reading from cysteine to phenylalanine, the CDR3 counts 14 amino acids. Kept here is only the CDR3 DNA, which spans 42 bases and is read in frame from base 1. V loses 3 bases at its end and J loses 7 bases; junction bases beyond the gene matches: 3. CDR1 and CDR2 are drawn from the germline V gene: MDHEN, SYDVKM. The time point label of this sample denotes: newly diagnosed GD, antithyroid drugs for less than 3 months. RNA was extracted from PBMCs in TRIzol for both TCR sequencing and RNA sequencing. Graves' disease was diagnosed according to American Thyroid Association guidelines. Patients were recruited from an endocrinology department in Xi'an, China. Each patient gave 8.5 to 9.5 milliliters of peripheral blood, collected in an EDTA anticoagulant tube. Ficoll Paque Plus density gradient separation was used to isolate PBMCs, and no further T cell sorting was done. An Agilent 2100 Bioanalyzer and agarose gel were used to check RNA quality, and a NanoDrop 2000 was used to measure RNA concentration.

The receptor comes from a female donor with Graves disease. In this chain, TRBV28 is recombined with TRBJ1-6, with 7 bases aligning to TRBD1. The specimen comprised peripheral blood mononuclear cells (PBMCs), sampled at new diagnosis, from a patient treated with antithyroid drugs. The CDR3 region reads CASSFDRVNSPLHF. The nucleotides read TGTGCCAGCAGTTTCGACAGGGTAAATTCACCCCTCCACTTT.